Here is one T cell receptor beta chain with its context. The study ran its PCR with 60 Vbeta and 13 Jbeta primers. Using immunoSEQ multiplex PCR, the repertoire was profiled, and TCRdb retains in-frame clones only, with some absent. The sample lists 90,000 to 110,000 clones, about 81% occurring once. V was pared by 0 bases and J by 3 bases, with 9 bases between. The CDR3 is made up of 14 amino acids. Germline V gene data show CDR1 as LGHNA and CDR2 as YSLEER. The data stem from a study of cytomegalovirus exposure and HLA in healthy donors. This chain links TRBV4-3 with TRBJ2-7; D perhaps matches TRBD1 (5 bases). The TCR was taken from a man between 25 and 39 years old in good health and CMV-seronegative. Sequenced sample: PBMCs. CDR3 sequence (DNA): TGCGCCAGCAGCCAAGACTCCAGGGTCTACGAGCAGTACTTC. Protein: CASSQDSRVYEQYF.